These T cell receptor beta chains were read from a single sample in a study of OX40 agonist ivuxolimab in advanced cancers. TCRdb keeps only in-frame clones here, not all; method: immunoSEQ multiplex PCR. The table has fewer than 70,000 clones, roughly 87% seen once; the top ten hold 2.5% to 3%. This sample comprised CD4+ or CD8+ T cells sorted from blood, obtained in a trial of the OX40 agonist ivuxolimab. Receptor source: an adult with an advanced solid tumor such as melanoma, head and neck, liver or kidney cancer. Each CDR3 is given with its conserved first and last residue. The D gene is left open where the match is weak. Clone sizes are given selectively: once, few, many, or a class where the clone is expanded.

abundance: NA
d_gene: NA
v_gene: TRBV18
j_gene: TRBJ2-1
CDR3nt: TGTGCCAGCTCACCAGGGGGCGGGTACAATGAGCAGTTCTTC
CDR3aa: CASSPGGGYNEQFF

abundance: NA
d_gene: NA
v_gene: TRBV15
j_gene: TRBJ2-3
CDR3nt: TGTGCCACCAGCAGAGCGAGCCGCACAGATACGCAGTATTTT
CDR3aa: CATSRASRTDTQYF

abundance: NA
d_gene: NA
v_gene: TRBV28
j_gene: TRBJ1-5
CDR3nt: TGTGCCAGCAGTCAGACAGTAGCTTCGAGCAATCAGCCCCAGCATTTT
CDR3aa: CASSQTVASSNQPQHF

abundance: few
d_gene: TRBD1
v_gene: TRBV7-9
j_gene: TRBJ1-3
CDR3nt: TGTGCCAGCAGCCGGGACAGGGCCTTTGGAAACACCATATATTTT
CDR3aa: CASSRDRAFGNTIYF

abundance: NA
d_gene: TRBD2
v_gene: TRBV6-1
j_gene: TRBJ2-7
CDR3nt: TGTGCCAGCAGTGAAGGACTAGCGGGAAAGGTACACGAGCAGTACTTC
CDR3aa: CASSEGLAGKVHEQYF

abundance: NA
d_gene: NA
v_gene: TRBV11-3
j_gene: TRBJ2-1
CDR3nt: TGTGCCAGCGCCCAGGGAGTGGCGAATGAGCAGTTCTTC
CDR3aa: CASAQGVANEQFF

abundance: NA
d_gene: TRBD1
v_gene: TRBV28
j_gene: TRBJ2-7
CDR3nt: TGTGCCAGCAGTTTGTCGGACAGGGGATCGTACGAGCAGTACTTC
CDR3aa: CASSLSDRGSYEQYF

abundance: NA
d_gene: NA
v_gene: TRBV4-2
j_gene: TRBJ1-3
CDR3nt: TGTGCCAGCAGCCCCTCACGGACCGGCTCTGGAAACACCATATATTTT
CDR3aa: CASSPSRTGSGNTIYF

abundance: once
d_gene: NA
v_gene: TRBV7-2
j_gene: TRBJ1-6
CDR3nt: TGTGCCAGCAGCTTCGGACAGCACTATAATTCACCCCTCCACTTT
CDR3aa: CASSFGQHYNSPLHF

abundance: NA
d_gene: NA
v_gene: TRBV27
j_gene: TRBJ2-6
CDR3nt: TGTGCCAGCAGTCTTTCACGACAGGGGGCCAACGTCCTGACTTTC
CDR3aa: CASSLSRQGANVLTF

abundance: NA
d_gene: NA
v_gene: TRBV5-5
j_gene: TRBJ1-3
CDR3nt: TGTGCCAGCAGCTTGGTGGCAGAAGGAAACACCATATATTTT
CDR3aa: CASSLVAEGNTIYF

abundance: NA
d_gene: NA
v_gene: TRBV6-5
j_gene: TRBJ1-1
CDR3nt: TGTGCCAGCAGTTACTCGATGTCCGGGGAAGCTTTCTTT
CDR3aa: CASSYSMSGEAFF

abundance: NA
d_gene: NA
v_gene: TRBV6-6
j_gene: TRBJ1-5
CDR3nt: TGTGCCAGCAGTGCGCAGGGAATTGGCAATCAGCCCCAGCATTTT
CDR3aa: CASSAQGIGNQPQHF

abundance: NA
d_gene: TRBD1
v_gene: TRBV6-5
j_gene: TRBJ1-5
CDR3nt: TGTGCCAGCAGTTACGCAGGGGGTAAGCAGCCCCAGCATTTT
CDR3aa: CASSYAGGKQPQHF

abundance: NA
d_gene: TRBD2
v_gene: TRBV25-1
j_gene: TRBJ2-3
CDR3nt: TGTGCCAGCAGTGTGGGGGGGGGCACAGATACGCAGTATTTT
CDR3aa: CASSVGGGTDTQYF

abundance: NA
d_gene: TRBD1
v_gene: TRBV28
j_gene: TRBJ1-4
CDR3nt: TGTGCCAGCAGCCTGGGACAGACCCATGAAAAACTGTTTTTT
CDR3aa: CASSLGQTHEKLFF

abundance: NA
d_gene: TRBD2
v_gene: TRBV28
j_gene: TRBJ2-3
CDR3nt: TGTGCCAGCAGTTCCCAAGCGGGGGGGCGAAGCACAGATACGCAGTATTTT
CDR3aa: CASSSQAGGRSTDTQYF

abundance: once
d_gene: TRBD1
v_gene: TRBV6-6
j_gene: TRBJ1-4
CDR3nt: TGTGCCAGCAGTTTAGGACAGGGGGCGGAAGAAAAACTGTTTTTT
CDR3aa: CASSLGQGAEEKLFF

abundance: NA
d_gene: NA
v_gene: TRBV18
j_gene: TRBJ2-5
CDR3nt: TGTGCCAGCTCACCAGCCAGGGTAGAGACCCAGTACTTC
CDR3aa: CASSPARVETQYF

abundance: NA
d_gene: TRBD1
v_gene: TRBV7-2
j_gene: TRBJ1-5
CDR3nt: TGTGCCAGCAGTTATCGGACAGGAGGGGATCAGCCCCAGCATTTT
CDR3aa: CASSYRTGGDQPQHF

abundance: NA
d_gene: NA
v_gene: TRBV14
j_gene: TRBJ2-5
CDR3nt: TGTGCCAGCAGCCACGGACACATCCAAGAGACCCAGTACTTC
CDR3aa: CASSHGHIQETQYF

abundance: medium-sized
d_gene: NA
v_gene: TRBV19
j_gene: TRBJ2-1
CDR3nt: TGTGCCAGTAGTACTACGGGACCTACGTACTTCTACAATGAGCAGTTCTTC
CDR3aa: CASSTTGPTYFYNEQFF

abundance: few
d_gene: NA
v_gene: TRBV6-1
j_gene: TRBJ2-1
CDR3nt: TGTGCCGGTTCTGGGGCGGGGTTGGATGAGCAGTTCTTC
CDR3aa: CAGSGAGLDEQFF

abundance: once
d_gene: NA
v_gene: TRBV6-6
j_gene: TRBJ1-2
CDR3nt: TGTGCCAGCAGAGGTGTGGCGAACGTACAGGGCTACACCTTC
CDR3aa: CASRGVANVQGYTF

abundance: NA
d_gene: NA
v_gene: TRBV6-5
j_gene: TRBJ1-2
CDR3nt: TGTGCCAGCAGTTACTCGGGGCAGAACTATGGCTACACCTTC
CDR3aa: CASSYSGQNYGYTF

abundance: NA
d_gene: NA
v_gene: TRBV28
j_gene: TRBJ2-1
CDR3nt: TGTGCCAGCAGTTCTTTCACAGATAGCTCCTACAATGAGCAGTTCTTC
CDR3aa: CASSSFTDSSYNEQFF